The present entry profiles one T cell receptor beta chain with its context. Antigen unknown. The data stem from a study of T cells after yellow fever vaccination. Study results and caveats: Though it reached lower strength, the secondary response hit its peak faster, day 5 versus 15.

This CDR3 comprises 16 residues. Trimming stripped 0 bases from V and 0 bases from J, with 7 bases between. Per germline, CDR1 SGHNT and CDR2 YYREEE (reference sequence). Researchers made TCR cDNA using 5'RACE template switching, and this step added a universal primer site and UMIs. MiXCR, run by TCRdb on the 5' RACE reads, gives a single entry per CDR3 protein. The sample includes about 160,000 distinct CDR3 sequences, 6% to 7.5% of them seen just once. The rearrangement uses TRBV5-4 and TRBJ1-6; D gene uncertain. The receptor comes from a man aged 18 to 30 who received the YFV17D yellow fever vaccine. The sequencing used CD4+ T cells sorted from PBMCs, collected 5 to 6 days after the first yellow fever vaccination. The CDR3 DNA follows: TGTGCCAGCAGCTTGGAGGTCAGCTCCTATAATTCACCCCTCCACTTT. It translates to CASSLEVSSYNSPLHF.